The next 8 T cell receptor beta chains were all read from a single sample in a study of CD8 T cells in Susac syndrome. The RNA input was roughly 0.5 to 1 ug, and it was reverse transcribed with random hexamers. MiXCR, run by TCRdb on the immunoSEQ multiplex PCR reads, gives a single entry per CDR3 protein. Among 150,000 to 250,000 distinct CDR3 sequences listed, 90% to 95% were seen once. Sequenced material: CD4+ T cells from PBMCs. The receptors shown here come from a human donor with multiple sclerosis.

The CDR3, as DNA: TGTGCCAGCAGCCAAGGAGGGACTAGCGTCCGCACCGCAGATACGCAGTATTTT. Its protein is CASSQGGTSVRTADTQYF. The chain carries TRBV3-1 and TRBJ2-3, with 10 bases fitting TRBD2. With V trimmed by 1 base and J by 4 bases, 11 bases remained unmatched. From germline, CDR1 is LGHDT and CDR2 YNNKEL (reference sequence). The CDR3 covers 18 residues.

The chain is built from TRBV24-1 and TRBJ2-1; D is ambiguous. The germline V and J ends were trimmed by 2 bases and 8 bases, with 9 bases remaining between them. The CDR3 consists of 13 residues. Germline V lookup: CDR1 KGHDR, CDR2 SFDVKD. The CDR3 DNA reads TGTGCCACCAGTGATTCCGTCGGGCATGAGCAGTTCTTC. Protein: CATSDSVGHEQFF.

The V gene is TRBV30, the J gene TRBJ1-4; no firm D call. CDR1 and CDR2 (germline): GTSNPN, SVGIG (reference sequence). Trimming cost V 5 bases and J 5 bases, with 12 bases left between them. The CDR3 consists of 13 residues. The CDR3 region has the DNA TGTGCCTGGGCGGCCTCCCGAAATGAAAAACTGTTTTTT. It encodes CAWAASRNEKLFF.

V and J are TRBV7-8 and TRBJ2-1; 8 bases are shared with TRBD2. The trim removed 5 bases at V and 9 bases at J, leaving 9 bases unmatched. Per the germline V gene, CDR1 is SGHVS and CDR2 is FQNEAQ. CDR3 length equals 14 residues. As DNA, the CDR3 is TGTGCCAGCAGCGAGACTAGCGAACTCCGTGAGCAGTTCTTC. This translates into CASSETSELREQFF.

The chain carries TRBV6-5 and TRBJ2-7; 8 bases agree with TRBD1. The germline CDR1 and CDR2 sequences are MNHEY and SVGAGI. This CDR3 comprises 15 residues. The junction had 11 bases not matched to a gene; V was cut back by 6 bases and J by 4 bases. The CDR3 DNA follows: TGTGCCAGCAGACCAGGGGGGAGGACAGGGTACGAGCAGTACTTC. It encodes CASRPGGRTGYEQYF.

The rearrangement uses TRBV12-3 or TRBV12-4 and TRBJ2-7, with D unclear. The CDR3 is 13 amino acids. V dropped 4 bases and J dropped 6 bases, with 13 bases sitting between them. CDR3 sequence: CASSYRADSEQYF. CDR3 sequence (DNA): TGTGCCAGCAGTTACCGGGCTGATTCCGAGCAGTACTTC.

The V and J genes are TRBV21-1 and TRBJ1-2; the table names TRBD1, a call not compared with the DNA. TRBV21-1 is listed as a pseudogene. There are 15 residues in the CDR3. For the CDR3, the DNA is TGTGCCAGCAGCAAAAAGGATAAGGGGAACTATGGCTACACCTTC. This encodes CASSKKDKGNYGYTF.

The chain uses TRBV12-3 or TRBV12-4 and TRBJ2-5, with a possible D match to TRBD2 (5 bases). This CDR3 region has 13 residues. V was clipped by 8 bases and J by 4 bases, with 14 bases between them. The CDR3 bases are TGTGCCAGCGGCAACCTAGCAGCAGAGACCCAGTACTTC. It specifies CASGNLAAETQYF.